This TCR beta chain was recorded in a study of OX40 agonist ivuxolimab in advanced cancers. General study points: Antigen specificity remained undetermined for the expanded peripheral T cells. Circulating CD4+ and CD8+ T cells showed clonal expansion by week 6 at 0.1 to 3.0 mg/kg.

Data came from immunoSEQ multiplex PCR; TCRdb stores just in-frame clones and leaves some out. This sample carries more than 65,000 clones, more than 75% of them seen once, and the ten largest clones take approximately 6.1%. Blood specimens came from baseline, cycle 4 day 1, and cycle 7 day 1. Worth noting for this clone: The antigen is undetermined.

The receptor comes from an adult with an advanced solid tumor such as melanoma, head and neck, liver or kidney cancer. The sequencing here drew on CD4+ or CD8+ T cells sorted from blood, taken in a trial of the OX40 agonist ivuxolimab.

The CDR3 bases are TGTGCCAGCAGCCAAGATACAGGTAACACTGAAGCTTTCTTT. It codes for CASSQDTGNTEAFF. This rearrangement joins TRBV4-2 to TRBJ1-1, with D possibly being TRBD1 (5 bases). The CDR3 runs 14 residues. Trimming took 0 bases from V and 2 from J, leaving 7 bases between them. Germline values: CDR1 LGHNA, CDR2 YNFKEQ.